This TCR beta chain emerged from a study of blood T cell repertoires in COVID-19. V shed 4 bases and J shed 10 bases, with 17 bases lying between them. There are 13 residues in the CDR3. Germline V gene data show CDR1 as SGHRS and CDR2 as YFSETQ. In the authors' workflow: Reference gene primer amplification in the assay estimated nucleated cell counts. TCRdb's table, derived via immunoSEQ multiplex PCR, lists solely in-frame clones and lacks some. From that table come the V and J calls and clone size; the DNA was used to work out D and trimming. The sample lists approximately 530,000 clones; less than 90% were seen once. During active infection, Seattle patients enrolled and were then monitored through disease.

Sequencing used peripheral blood. This chain links TRBV5-1 with TRBJ1-2; D possibly corresponds to TRBD1 (6 bases). This receptor was identified in a woman aged 45-59 years with COVID-19, enrolled during active disease. The CDR3, as DNA: TGCGCCAGCAGCATATTACAGGGTTGGGACTACACCTTC. Its translation: CASSILQGWDYTF.